This T cell receptor beta chain was found in a study of cytotoxic CD8 clonotypes in ibrutinib-treated CLL. About the study: The patient breakdown showed 10 to 12 relapsed/refractory and more than 14 treatment-naive cases, with under 18 IGHV unmutated. Outcomes included approximately 25 partial and 2 complete responses; after median 68 months, roughly 14 stayed remitted and roughly twelve progressed. Points from the study as a whole: Clonality rose at ibrutinib response, held steady in sustained remission, and fell toward baseline at progression. Measured clonality at baseline was greater than in age-matched healthy donors and tracked with circulating CD8+ T-cell counts.

To note about this clone: Its antigen is undetermined.

The germline CDR1 and CDR2 sequences are MDHEN and SYDVKM. The V end was cut by 6 bases, the J end by 0 bases, with 24 bases between. The CDR3 length is 20 residues. Repertoires were generated with immunoSEQ multiplex PCR, while TCRdb's copy carries only in-frame clones and drops some. This table holds some 140,000 clones, approximately 80% found once. The chain employs TRBV28 and TRBJ2-6; D not resolved. This TCR was recovered from a human donor with chronic lymphocytic leukemia. Source: PBMCs, taken after 12 months of ibrutinib treatment. The CDR3 nucleotides read TGTGCCAGCAGCATCCATCTTAAAGCGACGGCAGACTCTGGGGCCAACGTCCTGACTTTC. Its protein product is CASSIHLKATADSGANVLTF.